The entry that follows covers one T cell receptor (beta chain) sequence. Source study methods: Researchers report that nucleated cell counts were estimated from reference gene primer amplification. Method: immunoSEQ multiplex PCR; TCRdb's copy keeps in-frame clones and lacks some. Clone size and V and J calls were adopted from that table, with D and trimming inferred from the DNA. This table has around 100,000 clones, about 80% appearing once. This entry belongs to a study of blood T cell repertoires in COVID-19. Study context: Material from acute and convalescent COVID-19 was sourced from the United States, Italy and Spain.

Germline V lookup: CDR1 SGHRS, CDR2 YFSETQ. CDR3 length: 14 amino acids. V was trimmed by 0 bases and J by 5 bases, leaving 11 bases between them. The clonotype was recovered from a man in his 70s with active or convalescent COVID-19. The rearrangement joins TRBV5-1 to TRBJ1-1, with a tentative D call TRBD1 (5 bases). Sequenced sample: peripheral blood. The CDR3 loop reads CASSLGGAGTEAFF. CDR3 coding DNA: TGCGCCAGCAGCTTGGGCGGGGCTGGAACTGAAGCTTTCTTT.